Included here is one T cell receptor beta chain sequence, with context. Here immunoSEQ multiplex PCR was the method, and the copy in TCRdb shows in-frame clones only, minus some. This sample has tens of thousands of clones, with around 80% found just once. These data originate in a study of blood T cell repertoires in COVID-19. The CDR3 covers 13 residues. Germline CDR1 is SGHTA and CDR2 is FQGNSA. Trimming at V came to 5 bases and at J to 5 bases, leaving 5 bases not matched to a gene. The receptor's source is a human donor in a cohort sampled during active or convalescent COVID-19. Sequencing was performed on peripheral blood. This chain links TRBV7-2 with TRBJ1-2, with TRBD1 matching over 7 bases. The CDR3 region has the DNA TGTGCCAGCAGCCGGGACAGTCTTTATGGCTACACCTTC. This sequence encodes CASSRDSLYGYTF. Variable domain in full (rest from reference TRBV7-2 and TRBJ1-2): GAGVSQSPSNKVTEKGKDVELRCDPISGHTALYWYRQSLGQGLEFLIYFQGNSAPDKSGLPSDRFSAERTGGSVSTLTIQRTQQEDSAVYLCASSRDSLYGYTFGSGTRLTVV.